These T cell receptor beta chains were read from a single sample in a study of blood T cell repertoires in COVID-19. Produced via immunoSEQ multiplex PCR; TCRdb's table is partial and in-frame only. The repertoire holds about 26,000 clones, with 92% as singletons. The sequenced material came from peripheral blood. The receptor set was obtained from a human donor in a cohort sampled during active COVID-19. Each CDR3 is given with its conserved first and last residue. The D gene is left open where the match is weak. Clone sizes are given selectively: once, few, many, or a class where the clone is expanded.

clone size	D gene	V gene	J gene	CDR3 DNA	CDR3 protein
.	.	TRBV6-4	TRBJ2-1	TGTGCCAGCAGTGACCCGCAGGGTTGGTTCTTC	CASSDPQGWFF
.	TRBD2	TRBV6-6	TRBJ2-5	TGTGCCAGCAGTTACTCGGTCCGCGGGGGGGTAGAGACCCAGTACTTC	CASSYSVRGGVETQYF
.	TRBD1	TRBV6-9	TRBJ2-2	TGTGCCAGCAGTTCCCCTTATACAATTGGTCCGGGACAGGGATCCACCGGGGAGCTGTTTTTT	CASSSPYTIGPGQGSTGELFF
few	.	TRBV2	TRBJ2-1	TGTGCCAGCAGTGAACCGTTAGGGGTTTTCAATGAGCAGTTCTTC	CASSEPLGVFNEQFF
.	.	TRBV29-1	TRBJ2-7	TGCAGCGTTGAAGGGGACATCCGCTACGAGCAGTACTTC	CSVEGDIRYEQYF
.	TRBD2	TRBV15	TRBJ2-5	TGTGCCACCAGCAGTGTTGATAGCGGGGGAGGGGAGACCCAGTACTTC	CATSSVDSGGGETQYF
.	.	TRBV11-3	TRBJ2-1	TGTGCCAGCAGCCAGGATGGGCTAGCAGAGATCAATGAGCAGTTCTTC	CASSQDGLAEINEQFF
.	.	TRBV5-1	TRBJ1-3	TGCGCCAGCAGCTTGGGATCAGGGCTTGGAAACACCATATATTTT	CASSLGSGLGNTIYF
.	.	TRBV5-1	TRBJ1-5	TGCGCCAGAAACGGGACAACGAATCAGCCCCAGCATTTT	CARNGTTNQPQHF
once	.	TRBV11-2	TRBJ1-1	TGTGCCAGCAGCACGACACGACCGAACACTGAAGCTTTCTTT	CASSTTRPNTEAFF
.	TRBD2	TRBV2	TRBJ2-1	TGTGCCAGCAAGGTTGGGACTAGTGGTCTCAATGAGCAGTTCTTC	CASKVGTSGLNEQFF
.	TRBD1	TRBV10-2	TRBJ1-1	TGCGCCAGCAGTGAGGCACAGGGGATAAAGAACACTGAAGCTTTCTTT	CASSEAQGIKNTEAFF
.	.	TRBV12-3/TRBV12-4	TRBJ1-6	TGTGCCAGCAGTCCATTCCGGAATTCACCCCTCCACTTT	CASSPFRNSPLHF
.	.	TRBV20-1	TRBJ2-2	TGCAGTGCTAGAGACTCCGGGGAGCTGTTTTTT	CSARDSGELFF
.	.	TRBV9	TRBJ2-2	TGTGCCAGCAGCGATATTCAGGGGTTCGGCACCGGGGAGCTGTTTTTT	CASSDIQGFGTGELFF
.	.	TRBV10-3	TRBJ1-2	TGTGCCATCAGTGAGTCATCAGGGGCAGATGGCTACACCTTC	CAISESSGADGYTF
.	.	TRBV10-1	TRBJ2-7	TGCGCCAGCAGCGCCGGGGCGGGGCCCTACGAGCAGTACTTC	CASSAGAGPYEQYF
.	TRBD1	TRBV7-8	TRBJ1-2	TGTGCCAGCAGCTTAGCGACGACAGGGCATGGCTACACCTTC	CASSLATTGHGYTF
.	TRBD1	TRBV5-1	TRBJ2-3	TGCGCCAGCAGATCGGGACAGGGGCCAGATACGCAGTATTTT	CASRSGQGPDTQYF
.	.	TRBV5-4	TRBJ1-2	TGTGCCAGCAGCTTGGGTGGGGCAGGGACTAACTATGGCTACACCTTC	CASSLGGAGTNYGYTF
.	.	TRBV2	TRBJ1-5	TGTGCTAGGGGGTGGCAGCCCCAGCATTTT	CARGWQPQHF
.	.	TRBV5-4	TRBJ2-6	TGTGCCAGCAGCTTGGGGGAGTCTGGGGCCAACGTCCTGACTTTC	CASSLGESGANVLTF
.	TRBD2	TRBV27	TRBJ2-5	TGTGCCAGCAGTTTAGGGGGACTAGCGGGCCAAGAGACCCAGTACTTC	CASSLGGLAGQETQYF
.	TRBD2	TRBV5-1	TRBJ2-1	TGCGCCAGCAGCCCACCGACTAGCGGGGTATACAATGAGCAGTTCTTC	CASSPPTSGVYNEQFF
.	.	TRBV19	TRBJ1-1	TGTGCCAGTACCCGACGGGGGGCGGAGAACACTGAAGCTTTCTTT	CASTRRGAENTEAFF
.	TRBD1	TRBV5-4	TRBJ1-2	TGTGCCAGCAGCGCCTCAGGGGGCGACCGCTATGGCTACACCTTC	CASSASGGDRYGYTF